Detailed here is one T cell receptor (beta chain). The antigen is unknown. The data were obtained in a study of graft-versus-host responses after intestinal transplantation. Study-level information: Once they had received anti-thymocyte globulin induction, all recipients took tacrolimus and steroids for two to three years.

Produced via immunoSEQ multiplex PCR; TCRdb's table is partial and in-frame only. The sample lists tens of thousands of clones, approximately 95% occurring once. Germline V lookup: CDR1 GTSNPN, CDR2 SVGIG (reference sequence). CDR3 size: 12 residues. The V end was cut by 0 bases, the J end by 9 bases, with 9 bases between. The TCR originated in a human donor who was the organ donor for an intestinal transplant. This sequence joins TRBV30 and TRBJ2-1; D call uncertain. Sequenced here: unstimulated CD8+ T cells sorted from spleen or lymph node cells, sampled before transplant. The CDR3 bases are TGTGCCTGGAGTGTATCAGGTCTTGAGCAGTTCTTC. Translating it yields CAWSVSGLEQFF.